These 15 T cell receptor beta chains came from one sample sequenced in a study of early T cells in non-severe SARS-CoV-2 infection. TCRdb re-called the 5' RACE reads with MiXCR, one entry per CDR3 protein. The data show some 21,000 distinct CDR3 sequences, around 4.4% seen once. Sequencing was carried out using whole blood. These TCRs come from an adult who was a healthcare worker with PCR-confirmed SARS-CoV-2 infection or an uninfected control (not recorded which).

The rearrangement uses TRBV29-1 and TRBJ2-5, with a tentative D call TRBD1 (5 bases). From germline, CDR1 is SQVTM and CDR2 ANQGSEA. The germline V and J ends were trimmed by 3 bases and 5 bases, with 10 bases remaining between them. This CDR3 comprises 12 residues. CDR3 residues: CSVDRVRETQYF. The CDR3 region has the DNA TGCAGCGTTGACAGGGTCCGGGAGACCCAGTACTTC. Full variable domain (remainder filled in from reference TRBV29-1 and TRBJ2-5): SAVISQKPSRDICQRGTSLTIQCQVDSQVTMMFWYRQQPGQSLTLIATANQGSEATYESGFVIDKFPISRPNLTFSTLTVSNMSPEDSSIYLCSVDRVRETQYFGPGTRLLVL.

This clonotype qualifies as medium-sized. V usage is TRBV4-3 and J usage is TRBJ1-5, with D uncertain. CDR1 LGHNA and CDR2 YSLEER come from the germline V gene. The CDR3 runs 13 residues. V was trimmed by 4 bases and J by 5 bases, leaving 9 bases between them. The CDR3 nucleotides read TGCGCCAGCAGCCCCAGCCCTTATCAGCCCCAGCATTTT. Translated: CASSPSPYQPQHF.

This clonotype is termed medium-sized. The CDR3 DNA sequence: TGCAGCGTTGTTCTGGGACAGGGAGGTGAGCAGTTCTTC. The encoded protein is CSVVLGQGGEQFF. The V call is TRBV29-1, the J call TRBJ2-1; 9 bases are shared with TRBD1. The CDR3 contains 13 residues. Germline V gene data show CDR1 as SQVTM and CDR2 as ANQGSEA. J lost 9 bases, V lost 4 bases, and 7 bases had no gene match.

The sample holds many counts of this clonotype. The V and J genes are TRBV27 and TRBJ2-7; 12 bases are shared with TRBD1. The CDR3 is 19 residues long. Germline CDR1 and CDR2: MNHEY and SMNVEV (reference sequence). V lost 5 bases, J lost 2 bases, and 16 bases stayed unmatched. CDR3 DNA: TGTGCCAGCAGTCCTCCCCCCTCGGGACAGGGGGCCTATACCTACGAGCAGTACTTC. It is translated as CASSPPPSGQGAYTYEQYF.

The chain couples TRBV5-6 to TRBJ1-6, with D uncertain. Trimming cost V 4 bases and J 14 bases, with 19 bases left between them. This CDR3 spans 14 amino acids. Per germline, CDR1 SGHDT and CDR2 YYEEEE. The CDR3 region is CASSRPSHTGSLHF. The DNA for the CDR3 is TGTGCCAGCAGCCGCCCCTCTCATACGGGGTCCCTCCACTTT.

The J gene is TRBJ2-5, the V gene TRBV20-1; D uncertain. There are 13 residues in the CDR3. Germline loops: CDR1 DFQATT, CDR2 SNEGSKA (reference sequence). Trimming stripped 3 bases from V and 0 bases from J, with 8 bases between. The CDR3 spells CSASSTNQETQYF. CDR3 DNA sequence: TGCAGTGCTAGCTCGACCAACCAAGAGACCCAGTACTTC.

This clonotype was recorded many times. J is TRBJ2-7 and V is TRBV4-3, with TRBD1 matching over 10 bases. Looked up from germline, CDR1 is LGHNA and CDR2 is YSLEER. V dropped 8 bases and J dropped 3; count of bases not matched to a gene: 4. CDR3 length equals 13 residues. The DNA for the CDR3 is TGCGCCAGCGCTCGGGACAGGGGCTACGAGCAGTACTTC. Encoded protein: CASARDRGYEQYF.

In its sample, this clonotype was seen many times. The gene calls are TRBV5-6 and TRBJ1-6, with D unclear. The germline V gene has CDR1 SGHDT and CDR2 YYEEEE. The CDR3 consists of 13 residues. Deletions cut 4 bases from V and 7 bases from J, with 9 bases between. The CDR3 protein is CASSPTANSPLHF. CDR3 nucleotide sequence: TGTGCCAGCAGCCCTACGGCCAATTCACCCCTCCACTTT.

This clonotype appeared many times. The gene calls are TRBV12-3 or TRBV12-4 and TRBJ2-7; 8 nucleotides match TRBD2. The CDR3 has 20 residues. After removal of 7 bases from V and 3 bases from J, the junction contained 26 bases not matched to a gene. As DNA, the CDR3 is TGTGCCAGCACCCCCGGGGGGGGGTTATTGGGAAGATCAAGCGTCTACGAGCAGTACTTC. This codes for CASTPGGGLLGRSSVYEQYF.

This clonotype was seen repeatedly, ten times or more. The V call is TRBV12-3 or TRBV12-4, the J call TRBJ1-4; D is perhaps TRBD1 (5 bases). Trimming shortened V by 5 bases and J by 4 bases, and 11 bases separated the two germline ends. The CDR3 loop spans 14 amino acids. CDR3 coding DNA: TGTGCCAGCAGTCATCGGGGGGTTAATGAAAAACTGTTTTTT. As protein: CASSHRGVNEKLFF.

By its share, this clonotype is medium-sized. The chain has TRBV6-9 and TRBJ2-7, with a tentative D call TRBD2 (5 bases). CDR1 is MNHGY, CDR2 SVAAGI, per germline. The CDR3 consists of 11 residues. Trimming cost V 6 bases and J 7 bases, with 10 bases left between them. The CDR3 DNA reads as TGTGCCAGCAGCGGGATGGGGGAGCAGTACTTC. Protein product: CASSGMGEQYF.

This clonotype has a count of ten or more. J is TRBJ1-5 and V is TRBV4-1; 9 bases align to TRBD1. Germline V gene sequence: CDR1 MGHRA, CDR2 YSYEKL. V lost 3 bases and J lost 2; bases outside the gene matches: 2. The CDR3 contains 15 residues. CDR3 nucleotides: TGCGCCAGCAGCCAGGGACAGGGCGGCAATCAGCCCCAGCATTTT. Residues: CASSQGQGGNQPQHF.

This clonotype was observed at least ten times. The chain couples TRBV18 to TRBJ2-7, with TRBD2 matching 8 bases. The V and J ends lost 4 bases and 1 base, in that order; junction bases with no gene match: 3. There are 14 residues in the CDR3. Germline CDR1 reads KGHSH; CDR2 reads LQKENI. CDR3 in DNA: TGTGCCAGCTCACTGCGGGGGGAATCCTACGAGCAGTACTTC. Residues: CASSLRGESYEQYF.

This clonotype was counted at least ten times. The CDR3 DNA is TGTGCCAGCTCATCCGGGTCGGGCAACGAGCAGTACTTC. Amino acid sequence: CASSSGSGNEQYF. V is TRBV18 and J is TRBJ2-7; D gene uncertain. The CDR3 has 13 amino acids. V lost 5 bases to trimming and J lost 5 bases, with 13 bases between them. CDR1 is KGHSH and CDR2 is LQKENI in the germline V gene.

There are many counts of this clonotype. The V and J genes are TRBV7-9 and TRBJ2-1; perhaps TRBD1 as D (6 bases). Germline V gene lookup returns CDR1 SEHNR and CDR2 FQNEAQ (reference sequence). This CDR3 contains 15 residues. The V end was cut by 5 bases, the J end by 10 bases, with 21 bases between. The CDR3 region is CASSPPRQAIMEQFF. CDR3 nucleotide sequence: TGTGCCAGCAGCCCGCCTAGACAGGCTATCATGGAGCAGTTCTTC.